Below, 19 T cell receptor beta chains from the same sample are listed, as sequenced in a study of blood T cell repertoires in COVID-19. Produced via immunoSEQ multiplex PCR; TCRdb's table is partial and in-frame only. The top ten clones hold 15% to 20% of a sample with around 160,000 clones, around 90% of them seen once. The source material was peripheral blood. These receptors were obtained from a man in his sixties with active or convalescent COVID-19.

The CDR3 nucleotides read TGTGCCATCAGCGGAAGCGGGAGATCCTACAATGAGCAGTTCTTC. The encoded protein is CAISGSGRSYNEQFF. The chain is built from TRBV10-3 and TRBJ2-1; 8 bases map to TRBD2. The germline V gene encodes CDR1 ENHRY and CDR2 SYGVKD. CDR3 length: 15 residues. The ends lost 6 bases at V and 1 base at J; junction bases unmatched: 5.

The chain couples TRBV7-2 to TRBJ2-5, with 8 nucleotides matching TRBD2. V shed 5 bases, J shed 3 bases, and the junction held 11 bases outside the gene matches. CDR3 length: 16 amino acids. CDR1 and CDR2 (germline): SGHTA, FQGNSA. The CDR3 spells CASSIQSGLVEETQYF. The CDR3 DNA reads TGTGCCAGCAGCATACAATCGGGACTAGTCGAAGAGACCCAGTACTTC.

This rearrangement joins TRBV3-1 (or the pseudogene TRBV3-2) to TRBJ1-5; 7 nucleotides line up with TRBD1. Per the germline V gene, CDR1 is LGHDT and CDR2 is YNNKEL (reference sequence). The CDR3 runs to 14 residues. V dropped 4 bases and J dropped 3; count of bases not matched to a gene: 3. This CDR3 reads CASSLGQFNQPQHF. In DNA, the CDR3 is TGTGCCAGCAGCCTGGGACAGTTCAATCAGCCCCAGCATTTT.

The genes are TRBV10-2 and TRBJ1-1; D remains ambiguous. Looked up from germline, CDR1 is WSHSY and CDR2 is SAAADI. Trimming shortened V by 1 base and J by 1 base, and 7 bases separated the two germline ends. CDR3 size: 14 residues. The CDR3, as DNA: TGCGCCAGCAGTGAGTGGCCGTCGAACACTGAAGCTTTCTTT. Amino acids: CASSEWPSNTEAFF.

This rearrangement joins TRBV19 to TRBJ1-2; a possible D gene is TRBD1 (5 bases). CDR1 LNHDA and CDR2 SQIVND come from the germline V gene (reference sequence). This CDR3 region has 14 residues. V shed 3 bases and J shed 5 bases, with 13 bases lying between them. CDR3 region: CASSIAVRGYGYTF. The DNA of the CDR3 is TGTGCCAGTAGTATTGCAGTCCGGGGGTATGGCTACACCTTC.

This clone has a single count. The chain carries TRBV9 and TRBJ2-3, with 8 nucleotides matching TRBD1. Per germline, CDR1 SGDLS and CDR2 YYNGEE. The CDR3 runs to 17 residues. J lost 3 bases, V lost 0 bases, and 9 bases had no gene match. The CDR3 DNA reads TGTGCCAGCAGCGTAGCTCTACAGGGGGTCCGGACAGATACGCAGTATTTT. Its protein product is CASSVALQGVRTDTQYF.

J is TRBJ1-5 and V is TRBV6-5; D is uncertain. The germline V gene encodes CDR1 MNHEY and CDR2 SVGAGI. Trimming stripped 0 bases from V and 0 bases from J, with 6 bases between. The CDR3 extends over 15 amino acids. Written as DNA, the CDR3 is TGTGCCAGCAGTTACTCGATAGTTAGCAATCAGCCCCAGCATTTT. The encoded protein is CASSYSIVSNQPQHF.

This chain connects TRBV5-1 to TRBJ2-5, with 9 bases fitting TRBD2. J was trimmed by 5 bases and V by 1 base; bases with no gene match: 6. Germline V gives CDR1 SGHRS, CDR2 YFSETQ. CDR3 length: 15 amino acids. The CDR3: CASSLWASGTETQYF. In nucleotides, the CDR3 is TGCGCCAGCAGCTTGTGGGCTAGCGGGACGGAGACCCAGTACTTC.

A few counts support this clone. The genes are TRBV5-5 and TRBJ1-2; the D gene is possibly TRBD1 (5 bases). The V gene lost 4 bases and the J gene lost 4 bases, with 17 bases spanning the gap. Germline V gives CDR1 SGHKS, CDR2 YYEKEE (reference sequence). The CDR3 has 15 residues. The DNA for the CDR3 is TGTGCCAGCAGCCTTGACCTAGCGGGGGGCTATGGCTACACCTTC. Translating gives CASSLDLAGGYGYTF.

The V gene is TRBV4-1, the J gene TRBJ2-2; possible D gene TRBD2, 6 bases. Germline V gives CDR1 MGHRA, CDR2 YSYEKL. The V gene lost 3 bases and the J gene lost 4 bases, with 6 bases spanning the gap. The CDR3 runs to 13 residues. CDR3 region: CASSQTSTGELFF. CDR3 nucleotide sequence: TGCGCCAGCAGCCAGACTAGCACCGGGGAGCTGTTTTTT.

This clone was seen a single time. The same CDR3 can be traced to other DNA sequences in this sample. The rearrangement links TRBV10-1 to TRBJ1-1; D ambiguous. There are 13 residues in the CDR3. Germline V gives CDR1 WNHNN, CDR2 SYGVQD (reference sequence). V lost 2 bases and J lost 4, with 8 bases in between. CDR3 nucleotides: TGCGCCAGCAGTGAGAGCGGGAGCACTGAAGCTTTCTTT. This encodes CASSESGSTEAFF.

The chain employs TRBV10-3 and TRBJ1-6, with 9 bases that match TRBD1. CDR1 and CDR2 (germline): ENHRY, SYGVKD. This CDR3 has 13 amino acids. The V gene end was trimmed by 10 bases and the J gene end by 10 bases; junction bases not matched to a gene: 8. For the CDR3, the DNA is TGTGCCACCTGGGACAGGGAGGGCTCACCCCTCCACTTT. It yields the protein CATWDREGSPLHF.

This chain connects TRBV2 to TRBJ1-2; 7 nucleotides align to TRBD1. CDR3 length: 14 amino acids. Trimming removed 7 bases from V and 4 bases from J; junction bases left unmatched: 9. The V gene's germline CDR1 is SNHLY and CDR2 FYNNEI. CDR3 in amino acids: CASTIKTGAYGYTF. The DNA of the CDR3 is TGTGCCAGCACCATAAAAACAGGGGCCTATGGCTACACCTTC.

The gene calls are TRBV5-1 and TRBJ1-5, with D maybe TRBD1 (6 bases). CDR3 size: 14 residues. V dropped 4 bases and J dropped 4 bases, with 12 bases sitting between them. CDR1 is SGHRS, CDR2 YFSETQ, per germline. DNA for the CDR3: TGCGCCAGCAGCCAGGACAGCCAAAATCAGCCCCAGCATTTT. Amino acids: CASSQDSQNQPQHF.

The chain couples TRBV6-5 to TRBJ2-1; possibly TRBD1 for D (6 bases). Germline V gene lookup returns CDR1 MNHEY and CDR2 SVGAGI. The CDR3 has 14 residues. Trimming removed 4 bases from V and 2 bases from J, with 9 bases in between. The CDR3 DNA reads as TGTGCCAGCAGTTCTGGGACACCCTACAATGAGCAGTTCTTC. Amino acid sequence: CASSSGTPYNEQFF.

The J gene is TRBJ1-5, the V gene TRBV27, with unresolved D. The CDR3 covers 14 residues. V was trimmed by 3 bases and J by 5 bases, leaving 11 bases between them. Germline CDR1 MNHEY, CDR2 SMNVEV (reference sequence). The CDR3 sequence is CASSFSEGYQPQHF. The DNA of the CDR3 is TGTGCCAGCAGTTTTAGTGAGGGATATCAGCCCCAGCATTTT.

The chain couples TRBV6-5 to TRBJ1-2, with 9 bases aligning to TRBD1. With 7 bases clipped from V and 2 bases from J, the junction kept 5 bases outside the gene matches. This CDR3 contains 14 residues. Germline V gene sequence: CDR1 MNHEY, CDR2 SVGAGI. CDR3 DNA: TGTGCCAGCACCACGGGACAGGGAAACTATGGCTACACCTTC. Its translation is CASTTGQGNYGYTF.

The V and J genes are TRBV6-5 and TRBJ1-1, with TRBD1 as a possible D gene (6 bases). CDR1 and CDR2 (germline): MNHEY, SVGAGI. The CDR3 is 14 amino acids. V lost 2 bases, J lost 4 bases, and 11 bases lay in between. CDR3 sequence: CASSYLTGTTEAFF. DNA of the CDR3: TGTGCCAGCAGTTACCTAACAGGGACCACTGAAGCTTTCTTT.

This chain connects TRBV9 to TRBJ1-6; 11 nucleotides align to TRBD1. The V and J ends lost 3 bases and 7 bases, in that order; junction bases with no gene match: 3. The CDR3 contains 15 residues. Germline loops: CDR1 SGDLS, CDR2 YYNGEE. CDR3 nucleotide sequence: TGTGCCAGCAGCGGAGGACAGGGGGCCAATTCACCCCTCCACTTT. It yields the protein CASSGGQGANSPLHF.